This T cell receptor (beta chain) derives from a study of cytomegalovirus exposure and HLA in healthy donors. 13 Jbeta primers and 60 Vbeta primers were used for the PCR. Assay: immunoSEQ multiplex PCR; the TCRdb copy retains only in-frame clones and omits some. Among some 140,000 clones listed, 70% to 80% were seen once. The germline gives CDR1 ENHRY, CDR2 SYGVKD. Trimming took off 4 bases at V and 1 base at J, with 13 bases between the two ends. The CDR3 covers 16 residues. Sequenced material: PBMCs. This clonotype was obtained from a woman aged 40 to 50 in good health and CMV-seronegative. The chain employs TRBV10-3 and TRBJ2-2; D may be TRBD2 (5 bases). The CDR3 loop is CAISVSGSGNTGELFF. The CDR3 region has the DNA TGTGCCATCAGTGTGTCGGGGAGTGGGAACACCGGGGAGCTGTTTTTT.